These 26 T cell receptor beta chains were all obtained from the same sample, sequenced in a study of cytotoxic CD8 clonotypes in ibrutinib-treated CLL. Assay: immunoSEQ multiplex PCR; the TCRdb copy retains only in-frame clones and omits some. The table records approximately 97,000 clones, 77% of them present only once. Source: PBMCs, taken after 24 months of ibrutinib treatment. The receptor source for this set is a human donor with chronic lymphocytic leukemia.

This sequence joins TRBV28 and TRBJ2-7; 7 bases align to TRBD1. CDR3 length: 12 amino acids. V lost 6 bases to trimming and J lost 6 bases; unmatched junction nucleotides: 5. Germline assignment: CDR1 MDHEN and CDR2 SYDVKM. CDR3 sequence: CASRTGRPEQYF. The CDR3 DNA sequence: TGTGCCAGCAGGACAGGGCGCCCCGAGCAGTACTTC.

This clone was observed a handful of times. This rearrangement joins TRBV7-9 to TRBJ1-2; TRBD1 matches at 8 bases. The CDR3 is made up of 14 amino acids. Per the germline V gene, CDR1 is SEHNR and CDR2 is FQNEAQ (reference sequence). V lost 5 bases to trimming and J lost 8 bases; unmatched junction nucleotides: 10. The CDR3 region is CASSRTGFGQGYTF. The CDR3 DNA is TGTGCCAGCAGCCGGACAGGGTTTGGGCAGGGCTACACCTTC.

The genes are TRBV11-2 and TRBJ2-3; no definite D call. In germline, CDR1 is SGHAT, CDR2 FQNNGV. Trimming took 3 bases from V and 7 from J, leaving 5 bases between them. CDR3 length: 11 amino acids. The CDR3 is CASSFMNTQYF. CDR3 bases: TGTGCCAGCAGCTTCATGAATACGCAGTATTTT.

J is TRBJ1-5 and V is TRBV15, with TRBD1 as a possible D gene (5 bases). The CDR3 length is 13 residues. The germline V and J ends were trimmed by 6 bases and 5 bases, with 11 bases remaining between them. Germline V gene sequence: CDR1 LNHNV, CDR2 YYDKDF (reference sequence). The CDR3 region has the DNA TGTGCCACCAGGGCTCGCAGGGATCAGCCCCAGCATTTT. It specifies CATRARRDQPQHF.

The chain combines TRBV11-2 with TRBJ2-6; TRBD2 matches 12 bases. The trim removed 5 bases at V and 0 bases at J, leaving 5 bases unmatched. From germline, CDR1 is SGHAT and CDR2 FQNNGV. The CDR3 runs 18 residues. CDR3 DNA sequence: TGTGCCAGCAGCAAGGGACTAGCGGGTTACTCTGGGGCCAACGTCCTGACTTTC. It translates to CASSKGLAGYSGANVLTF.

The chain links TRBV27 to TRBJ2-5; 7 bases map to TRBD1. The CDR3 runs 16 residues. The trim removed 6 bases at V and 3 bases at J, leaving 13 bases unmatched. Per the germline V gene, CDR1 is MNHEY and CDR2 is SMNVEV (reference sequence). Here the CDR3 DNA reads TGTGCCAGCAGGGAGAGAAGACAGGGATGGGAAGAGACCCAGTACTTC. This translates into CASRERRQGWEETQYF.

This clone was counted many times. The rearrangement joins TRBV6-9 to TRBJ1-4; no firm D call. Trimming left V 6 bases short and J 8 bases short, with 7 bases between. There are 11 residues in the CDR3. CDR1 and CDR2 from the germline V gene are MNHGY and SVAAGI. Here the CDR3 DNA reads TGTGCCAGCAGGACGGGCGAAAAACTGTTTTTT. Protein sequence: CASRTGEKLFF.

The rearrangement links TRBV7-6 to TRBJ2-7; 9 nucleotides line up with TRBD1. Per the germline V gene, CDR1 is SGHVS and CDR2 is FNYEAQ. Trimming took 0 bases from V and 2 from J; bases not matched to a gene: 2. CDR3 length equals 15 residues. The CDR3 protein is CASSLADRGAYEQYF. CDR3 nucleotides: TGTGCCAGCAGCTTAGCGGACAGGGGAGCCTACGAGCAGTACTTC.

The rearrangement uses TRBV14 and TRBJ2-4; D is ambiguous. CDR1 and CDR2 from the germline V gene are SGHDN and FVKESK. The CDR3 totals 13 residues. Trimming shortened V by 3 bases and J by 5 bases, and 8 bases separated the two germline ends. In DNA, the CDR3 is TGTGCCAGCAGCCACTTTGTCCAAAACATTCAGTACTTC. The encoded protein is CASSHFVQNIQYF.

This chain joins TRBV14 and TRBJ2-1; 7 bases map to TRBD2. Unmatched junction bases numbered 9, after V lost 3 bases and J lost 7 bases. CDR1 SGHDN and CDR2 FVKESK come from the germline V gene. CDR3 length equals 15 residues. CDR3 DNA sequence: TGTGCCAGCAGCCAGCTAGCGGTCCTGGGAAATGAGCAGTTCTTC. Translated: CASSQLAVLGNEQFF.

The CDR3 spells CASSLRDRKYGYTF. In nucleotides, the CDR3 is TGTGCCAGCAGTTTACGGGACAGGAAATATGGCTACACCTTC. This chain links TRBV27 with TRBJ1-2, with TRBD1 matching over 8 bases. There are 14 residues in the CDR3. Germline CDR1 reads MNHEY; CDR2 reads SMNVEV (reference sequence). V was pared by 2 bases and J by 5 bases, with 4 bases of the junction left unmatched.

The chain has TRBV23-1 and TRBJ2-7; D unresolved. TRBV23-1 is identified as an open reading frame with a role that is uncertain. The V end was cut by 0 bases, the J end by 2 bases, with 17 bases between. CDR3 length equals 17 residues. The CDR3 reads CASSQSQRWRSPYEQYF. The CDR3 DNA is TGCGCCAGCAGTCAATCCCAGAGGTGGCGGTCCCCCTACGAGCAGTACTTC.

The count of this clone is one. The chain has TRBV18 and TRBJ2-5; D is unclear. Trimming shortened V by 6 bases and J by 5 bases, and 10 bases separated the two germline ends. The CDR3 extends over 12 amino acids. Germline values: CDR1 KGHSH, CDR2 LQKENI. In nucleotides, the CDR3 is TGTGCCAGCTCCCACCTCCCGGAGACCCAGTACTTC. This translates into CASSHLPETQYF.

J is TRBJ2-1 and V is TRBV7-2; 8 nucleotides align to TRBD2. The germline V gene encodes CDR1 SGHTA and CDR2 FQGNSA. The trim removed 4 bases at V and 6 bases at J, leaving 11 bases unmatched. The CDR3 length is 16 residues. The DNA for the CDR3 is TGTGCCAGCAGCTCCAGGTCGGGGGGGCTGGGCAATGAGCAGTTCTTC. It specifies CASSSRSGGLGNEQFF.

The CDR3 DNA reads TGTGCCAGCAGTTTATCTTCTGGGGCCACCAGGACCTACACCTTC. It specifies CASSLSSGATRTYTF. The chain is built from TRBV27 and TRBJ1-2, with a possible D match to TRBD1 (5 bases). The CDR3 has 15 residues. CDR1 and CDR2 (germline): MNHEY, SMNVEV (reference sequence). With 0 bases removed from V and 10 bases from J, the gap between germline ends came to 18 bases.

This chain joins TRBV19 and TRBJ1-5, with 8 bases that match TRBD1. V lost 8 bases and J lost 4; bases outside the gene matches: 13. The germline V gene has CDR1 LNHDA and CDR2 SQIVND (reference sequence). The CDR3 is made up of 16 amino acids. CDR3 bases: TGTGCCAGTCGAGGAGACAGGGGCTCCCGGAATCAGCCCCAGCATTTT. This sequence encodes CASRGDRGSRNQPQHF.

This clone was picked up a small number of times. The gene calls are TRBV5-1 and TRBJ1-2; 9 bases match TRBD1. This CDR3 has 13 amino acids. Germline V gene lookup returns CDR1 SGHRS and CDR2 YFSETQ. J was trimmed by 7 bases and V by 1 base; bases with no gene match: 2. The CDR3 region has the DNA TGCGCCAGCAGCTTGACAGGGGGCCGTGGCTACACCTTC. Translation gives CASSLTGGRGYTF.

The genes are TRBV5-1 and TRBJ2-7, with 9 positions matching TRBD1. The CDR3 is made up of 14 amino acids. Germline-derived CDR1 and CDR2 are SGHRS and YFSETQ. J was trimmed by 0 bases and V by 3 bases; bases with no gene match: 1. CDR3 in amino acids: CASSSQGASYEQYF. In nucleotides, the CDR3 is TGCGCCAGCAGCTCACAGGGGGCCTCCTACGAGCAGTACTTC.

The V call is TRBV2, the J call TRBJ2-2; 10 nucleotides align to TRBD2. This CDR3 comprises 17 residues. Trimming removed 9 bases from V and 4 bases from J; junction bases left unmatched: 14. CDR1 and CDR2 (germline): SNHLY, FYNNEI. The CDR3 DNA reads TGTGCCAGTCAGAAGGACAGCGGGGGGGCCGGCACCGGGGAGCTGTTTTTT. It codes for CASQKDSGGAGTGELFF.

The J gene is TRBJ1-2, the V gene TRBV29-1; D not certain. This CDR3 region has 14 residues. The germline V gene has CDR1 SQVTM and CDR2 ANQGSEA. V was trimmed by 6 bases and J by 2 bases, leaving 16 bases between them. This chain's CDR3 is CSVLHIDTNYGYTF. CDR3 in DNA: TGCAGCGTCCTACATATAGATACGAACTATGGCTACACCTTC.

This clone was detected only a few times. This chain connects TRBV7-6 to TRBJ2-5; 9 positions agree with TRBD2. The CDR3 extends over 14 amino acids. In germline, CDR1 is SGHVS, CDR2 FNYEAQ. The V and J ends lost 4 bases and 4 bases, in that order; junction bases with no gene match: 4. The DNA for the CDR3 is TGTGCCAGCAGCTCGGGACTAGCAGGAGAGACCCAGTACTTC. It codes for CASSSGLAGETQYF.

The chain uses TRBV4-1 and TRBJ2-7; tentatively, D is TRBD2 (5 bases). Germline V lookup: CDR1 MGHRA, CDR2 YSYEKL. The CDR3 loop spans 14 amino acids. Between the trimmed V and J ends, which lost 0 bases and 6 bases, there was a span of 12 bases. The CDR3 sequence is CASSQDPTRAEQYF. The CDR3, as DNA: TGCGCCAGCAGCCAAGATCCAACGAGGGCCGAGCAGTACTTC.

The table lists this clone with a count of one. The chain carries TRBV5-1 and TRBJ2-1, with D possibly being TRBD2 (6 bases). Per the germline V gene, CDR1 is SGHRS and CDR2 is YFSETQ. The CDR3 is made up of 14 amino acids. V was shortened by 4 bases and J by 4 bases, with 12 bases between the two germline ends. The chain's CDR3 is CASSLGREYNEQFF. The CDR3 nucleotides are TGCGCCAGCAGCCTCGGGCGGGAATACAATGAGCAGTTCTTC.

The rearrangement uses TRBV6-6 and TRBJ1-5, with D possibly TRBD1 on 6 matching bases. V was trimmed by 6 bases and J by 0 bases, leaving 15 bases between them. CDR1 and CDR2 from the germline V gene are MNHNY and SVGAGI (reference sequence). The CDR3 covers 16 residues. As DNA, the CDR3 is TGTGCCAGCAGACTCGGACAGTTTTATAGCAATCAGCCCCAGCATTTT. Protein: CASRLGQFYSNQPQHF.

Concerning this clone itself: This same CDR3 is encoded by further DNA sequences in the sample. The genes are TRBV14 and TRBJ1-6; D uncertain. V was clipped by 3 bases and J by 5 bases, with 11 bases between them. The CDR3 is made up of 15 amino acids. CDR1 is SGHDN and CDR2 is FVKESK in the germline V gene. CDR3 bases: TGTGCCAGCAGCCAGCAGGAAGGCCATAATTCACCCCTCCACTTT. Translating it yields CASSQQEGHNSPLHF.

The rearrangement uses TRBV5-1 and TRBJ2-3, with a weak D call TRBD1 (6 bases). The CDR3 has 14 residues. Germline V gene sequence: CDR1 SGHRS, CDR2 YFSETQ. With 4 bases removed from V and 2 bases from J, the gap between germline ends came to 11 bases. CDR3 nucleotide sequence: TGCGCCAGCAGCCAAGGACAGTTCACAGATACGCAGTATTTT. It specifies CASSQGQFTDTQYF.